The 30 T cell receptor beta chains below all came from one sample that was sequenced in a study of blood T cell repertoires in COVID-19. The repertoire was sequenced with immunoSEQ multiplex PCR; TCRdb's copy has only in-frame clones and lacks some. The repertoire holds around 260,000 clones, with about 85% as singletons. Sequencing was performed on peripheral blood. The receptor source for this set is a human donor in a cohort sampled during active COVID-19.

This clone was seen only a few times. Distinct nucleotide sequences in the sample also encode this CDR3. The gene calls are TRBV27 and TRBJ1-2, with D unclear. The CDR3 has 13 amino acids. Looked up from germline, CDR1 is MNHEY and CDR2 is SMNVEV (reference sequence). The V gene lost 0 bases and the J gene lost 4 bases, with 6 bases spanning the gap. This chain's CDR3 is CASSLSATYGYTF. In DNA form, the CDR3 reads TGTGCCAGCAGTTTATCCGCTACCTATGGCTACACCTTC.

The rearrangement links TRBV25-1 to TRBJ2-2, with D uncertain. The CDR3 is made up of 16 amino acids. Germline V gene lookup returns CDR1 MGHDK and CDR2 SYGVNS. V lost 1 base and J 0 bases, leaving 9 bases between the germline ends. In nucleotides, the CDR3 is TGTGCCAGCAGTGAATTGGGCACCACGAACACCGGGGAGCTGTTTTTT. Residues: CASSELGTTNTGELFF.

This clone was counted a single time. The chain carries TRBV19 and TRBJ1-1; tentatively, D is TRBD1 (6 bases). CDR1 and CDR2 (germline): LNHDA, SQIVND (reference sequence). The V end was cut by 6 bases, the J end by 7 bases, with 21 bases between. The CDR3 runs 15 residues. The CDR3 coding sequence is TGTGCCAGTAGCATCCGGGACACCAAACCCAATGAAGCTTTCTTT. Its translation is CASSIRDTKPNEAFF.

This chain uses TRBV10-3 with TRBJ2-1; TRBD2 matches at 8 bases. The germline gives CDR1 ENHRY, CDR2 SYGVKD. The CDR3 contains 15 residues. Trimming took 7 bases from V and 8 from J; bases not matched to a gene: 13. The CDR3 region has the DNA TGTGCCATCAAATCGAGAGAAGCGGGAGAGGATGAGCAGTTCTTC. It is translated as CAIKSREAGEDEQFF.

The chain carries TRBV3-1 (or the pseudogene TRBV3-2) and TRBJ1-1; 8 bases are shared with TRBD1. Unmatched junction bases numbered 9, after V lost 4 bases and J lost 11 bases. The CDR3 has 13 amino acids. Germline CDR1 is LGHDT and CDR2 is YNNKEL (reference sequence). The CDR3 protein is CASSPGTGWGAFF. CDR3 nucleotide sequence: TGTGCCAGCAGCCCGGGGACAGGCTGGGGGGCTTTCTTT.

The J gene is TRBJ2-3, the V gene TRBV19; 12 bases are shared with TRBD2. CDR3 size: 16 residues. Germline CDR1 reads LNHDA; CDR2 reads SQIVND (reference sequence). Trimming cost V 11 bases and J 3 bases; bases outside gene matches: 12. The CDR3 reads CASGTSGRRPTDTQYF. CDR3 in DNA: TGTGCCTCGGGGACTAGCGGGCGTAGACCAACAGATACGCAGTATTTT.

The V and J genes are TRBV5-1 and TRBJ2-3; D gene unclear. The CDR3 sequence is 13 residues long. Germline CDR1 is SGHRS and CDR2 is YFSETQ. The germline V and J ends were trimmed by 3 bases and 2 bases, with 7 bases remaining between them. The CDR3 DNA is TGCGCCAGCAGCTCGGGTCTCACAGATACGCAGTATTTT. It encodes CASSSGLTDTQYF.

The chain is built from TRBV18 and TRBJ1-1; 7 bases match TRBD1. The CDR3 totals 14 residues. CDR1 is KGHSH and CDR2 is LQKENI in the germline V gene. V lost 3 bases and J lost 5; bases outside the gene matches: 6. The CDR3 is CASSPTTGATEAFF. The CDR3 bases are TGTGCCAGCTCACCCACTACAGGGGCTACTGAAGCTTTCTTT.

This chain uses TRBV3-1 (or the pseudogene TRBV3-2) with TRBJ2-5; D is possibly TRBD2 (6 bases). V was cut by 4 bases and J by 1 base, with 28 bases left in between. The germline V gene has CDR1 LGHDT and CDR2 YNNKEL (reference sequence). This CDR3 is built from 20 residues. The CDR3 bases are TGTGCCAGCAGCCCTAACGGGAATCAACTAGCTTGTGGGAGCCAAGAGACCCAGTACTTC. Its protein product is CASSPNGNQLACGSQETQYF.

The V gene is TRBV21-1, the J gene TRBJ2-7; TRBD2 is taken as the D call from the table, unchecked against the DNA. TRBV21-1 is termed a pseudogene. The length of the CDR3 is 14 residues. The CDR3 DNA follows: TGTGCCAGCAGGGGGTGGGACTCCACCGGCGAGCAGTACTTC. Translating it yields CASRGWDSTGEQYF.

The J gene is TRBJ2-1, the V gene TRBV7-9; TRBD2 agrees at 7 bases. Trimming removed 6 bases from V and 6 bases from J; junction bases left unmatched: 5. The CDR3 covers 13 residues. The germline CDR1 and CDR2 sequences are SEHNR and FQNEAQ (reference sequence). CDR3 bases: TGTGCCAGCAGGCCCCCTAGCGGCAATGAGCAGTTCTTC. It specifies CASRPPSGNEQFF.

The J gene is TRBJ2-3, the V gene TRBV12-2; TRBD1, the D gene given by the table, was not confirmed from the DNA. TRBV12-2 represents a pseudogene. The CDR3 is 14 residues long. CDR3 residues: CASHSGQITDTQYF. For the CDR3, the DNA is TGTGCAAGTCACTCGGGACAGATCACAGATACGCAGTATTTT.

This sequence joins TRBV4-3 and TRBJ1-4; tentative D call: TRBD1 (5 bases). The CDR3 spans 17 residues. Trimming took 0 bases from V and 7 from J, leaving 18 bases between them. The germline V gene encodes CDR1 LGHNA and CDR2 YSLEER. CDR3 protein: CASSQDKSGGVVEKLFF. DNA of the CDR3: TGCGCCAGCAGCCAAGATAAATCGGGGGGGGTGGTTGAAAAACTGTTTTTT.

The rearrangement uses TRBV19 and TRBJ2-7; possibly TRBD2 for D (6 bases). The CDR3 totals 14 residues. Between the trimmed V and J ends, which lost 9 bases and 1 base, there was a span of 16 bases. The V gene's germline CDR1 is LNHDA and CDR2 SQIVND (reference sequence). The CDR3 loop is CASREAVGSYEQYF. In DNA form, the CDR3 reads TGTGCCAGCAGGGAGGCTGTGGGTTCCTACGAGCAGTACTTC. The variable domain in full, with the rest retrieved from reference TRBV19 and TRBJ2-7, is DGGITQSPKYLFRKEGQNVTLSCEQNLNHDAMYWYRQDPGQGLRLIYYSQIVNDFQKGDIAEGYSVSREKKESFPLTVTSAQKNPTAFYLCASREAVGSYEQYFGPGTRLTVT.

V usage is TRBV3-1 (or the pseudogene TRBV3-2) and J usage is TRBJ1-2; TRBD1 aligns across 7 bases. Germline values: CDR1 LGHDT, CDR2 YNNKEL (reference sequence). V dropped 1 base and J dropped 14; count of bases not matched to a gene: 10. CDR3 length equals 13 residues. This chain's CDR3 is CASSQGGLGQTTF. The CDR3, as DNA: TGTGCCAGCAGCCAAGGGGGACTGGGACAGACGACCTTC.

V is TRBV30 and J is TRBJ1-2; 8 positions match TRBD1. CDR3 size: 14 residues. With 2 bases clipped from V and 8 bases from J, the junction kept 10 bases outside the gene matches. CDR1 is GTSNPN and CDR2 is SVGIG in the germline V gene (reference sequence). The CDR3, as DNA: TGTGCCTGGAGTTCAGGGGGCCCGGGGGCAGGCTACACCTTC. This encodes CAWSSGGPGAGYTF.

The V call is TRBV7-2, the J call TRBJ1-5; D not certain. CDR1 SGHTA and CDR2 FQGNSA come from the germline V gene. V lost 4 bases, J lost 5 bases, and 15 bases lay in between. This CDR3 is built from 15 residues. CDR3 bases: TGTGCCAGCAGCTCCAAACCACGAACAGATCAGCCCCAGCATTTT. Its translation is CASSSKPRTDQPQHF.

The chain couples TRBV5-4 to TRBJ2-3; TRBD2 might be the D (6 bases). CDR1 SGHNT and CDR2 YYREEE come from the germline V gene (reference sequence). This CDR3 comprises 20 residues. Trimming removed 4 bases from V and 4 bases from J, with 31 bases in between. Here the CDR3 DNA reads TGTGCCAGCAGCCACGCTGGCAAACAAACTAGCCCTCTTATCCCAGATACGCAGTATTTT. Protein sequence: CASSHAGKQTSPLIPDTQYF.

The V gene is TRBV24-1, the J gene TRBJ1-2, with D uncertain. Trimming took off 3 bases at V and 5 bases at J, with 6 bases between the two ends. This CDR3 region has 12 residues. Germline-derived CDR1 and CDR2 are KGHDR and SFDVKD. This chain's CDR3 is CATSDGFYGYTF. The CDR3 DNA is TGTGCCACCAGTGATGGCTTTTATGGCTACACCTTC.

The chain joins TRBV5-1 to TRBJ2-4, with D tentatively TRBD2 (6 bases). The CDR3 is 15 amino acids. Per germline, CDR1 SGHRS and CDR2 YFSETQ. V dropped 5 bases and J dropped 6 bases, with 18 bases sitting between them. In DNA, the CDR3 is TGCGCCAGCAGAGGTTCGGGGGACCTCACAAACATTCAGTACTTC. This translates into CASRGSGDLTNIQYF.

The rearrangement uses TRBV27 and TRBJ2-7; 12 bases agree with TRBD2. With 7 bases clipped from V and 5 bases from J, the junction kept 9 bases outside the gene matches. The germline gives CDR1 MNHEY, CDR2 SMNVEV (reference sequence). This CDR3 comprises 15 residues. CDR3 sequence: CASTPLAGGGDEQYF. The CDR3 DNA sequence: TGTGCCAGCACCCCACTAGCGGGAGGCGGCGACGAGCAGTACTTC.

V usage is TRBV5-1 and J usage is TRBJ1-1; D uncertain. Germline lookup yields CDR1 SGHRS and CDR2 YFSETQ. Trimming left V 6 bases short and J 5 bases short, with 8 bases between. This CDR3 comprises 11 residues. In DNA, the CDR3 is TGCGCCAGCAATGGGGAGACTGAAGCTTTCTTT. Encoded protein: CASNGETEAFF.

The V and J genes are TRBV6-6 and TRBJ2-3; D might be TRBD2 (5 bases). V lost 7 bases, J lost 0 bases, and 11 bases lay in between. This CDR3 is built from 14 residues. The germline V gene encodes CDR1 MNHNY and CDR2 SVGAGI (reference sequence). CDR3 protein: CASIPGRSTDTQYF. Here the CDR3 DNA reads TGTGCCAGCATTCCGGGAAGAAGCACAGATACGCAGTATTTT.

The CDR3 protein is CAVHRGGNTEAFF. CDR3 DNA sequence: TGTGCCGTTCACAGGGGGGGGAACACTGAAGCTTTCTTT. The chain recombines TRBV6-5 with TRBJ1-1, with 8 bases lining up with TRBD1. The J segment lost 1 base and the V segment lost 11 bases, leaving 6 bases of the junction unmatched. Germline V gene data show CDR1 as MNHEY and CDR2 as SVGAGI. The CDR3 has 13 residues.

The J gene is TRBJ2-6, the V gene TRBV27; 7 bases match TRBD1. The CDR3 spans 17 residues. V shed 5 bases and J 0 bases; nucleotides not matched to a gene: 7. Germline CDR1 MNHEY, CDR2 SMNVEV (reference sequence). Written as DNA, the CDR3 is TGTGCCAGCAGTCCCGAGACAGGGCTCTCTGGGGCCAACGTCCTGACTTTC. Translation gives CASSPETGLSGANVLTF. Variable domain in full (rest from reference TRBV27 and TRBJ2-6): EAQVTQNPRYLITVTGKKLTVTCSQNMNHEYMSWYRQDPGLGLRQIYYSMNVEVTDKGDVPEGYKVSRKEKRNFPLILESPSPNQTSLYFCASSPETGLSGANVLTFGAGSRLTVL.

V usage is TRBV6-5 and J usage is TRBJ1-1, with 8 bases aligning to TRBD1. The CDR3 has 14 residues. Unmatched junction bases numbered 3, after V lost 5 bases and J lost 1 base. The germline V gene has CDR1 MNHEY and CDR2 SVGAGI. CDR3 coding DNA: TGTGCCAGCAGTCGGACAGGGTCGAACACTGAAGCTTTCTTT. As protein: CASSRTGSNTEAFF.

This clone appeared once. The gene calls are TRBV7-8 and TRBJ2-7, with 11 positions matching TRBD1. Germline CDR1 is SGHVS and CDR2 is FQNEAQ. The V segment lost 1 base and the J segment 3 bases; nucleotides outside the gene matches: 8. The CDR3 is made up of 17 amino acids. CDR3 bases: TGTGCCAGCAGCTTAGTCGGACCGGGGACAGGGGGCTACGAGCAGTACTTC. Protein sequence: CASSLVGPGTGGYEQYF.

This clone was detected a few times. The chain employs TRBV13 and TRBJ2-3; a weak D match, TRBD2 (5 bases). V lost 8 bases and J 4 bases, leaving 13 bases between the germline ends. The V gene's germline CDR1 is PRHDT and CDR2 FYEKMQ (reference sequence). The CDR3 extends over 13 amino acids. Here the CDR3 reads CASEGEKADTQYF. The CDR3 DNA reads as TGTGCCAGCGAGGGAGAAAAAGCAGATACGCAGTATTTT.

The chain is built from TRBV24-1 and TRBJ2-5; 8 bases line up with TRBD2. Germline V lookup: CDR1 KGHDR, CDR2 SFDVKD. Germline trimming cut 5 bases from V and 9 bases from J; bases unmatched to any gene: 10. The CDR3 spans 14 residues. CDR3 amino acids: CATSATSAGGAQYF. For the CDR3, the DNA is TGTGCCACCAGTGCCACTAGCGCCGGGGGGGCCCAGTACTTC.

In nucleotides, the CDR3 is TGTGCCAGCAGCCTCGACAGGGGGGAGACCCAGTACTTC. Its translation: CASSLDRGETQYF. The gene calls are TRBV11-2 and TRBJ2-5; TRBD1 agrees at 9 bases. The CDR3 has 13 residues. CDR1 is SGHAT, CDR2 FQNNGV, per germline. Trimming at V came to 5 bases and at J to 5 bases, leaving 3 bases not matched to a gene.